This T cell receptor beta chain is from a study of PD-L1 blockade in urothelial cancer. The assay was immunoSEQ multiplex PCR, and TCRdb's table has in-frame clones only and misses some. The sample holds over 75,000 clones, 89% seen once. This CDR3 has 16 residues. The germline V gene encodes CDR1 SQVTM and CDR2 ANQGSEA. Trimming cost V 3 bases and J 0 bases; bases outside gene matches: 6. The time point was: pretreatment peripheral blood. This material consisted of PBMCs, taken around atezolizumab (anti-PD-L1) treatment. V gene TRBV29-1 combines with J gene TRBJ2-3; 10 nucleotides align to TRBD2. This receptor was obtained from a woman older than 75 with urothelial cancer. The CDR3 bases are TGCAGCGTTGAGGGGGCGACTAGCGGGAGCACAGATACGCAGTATTTT. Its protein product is CSVEGATSGSTDTQYF.